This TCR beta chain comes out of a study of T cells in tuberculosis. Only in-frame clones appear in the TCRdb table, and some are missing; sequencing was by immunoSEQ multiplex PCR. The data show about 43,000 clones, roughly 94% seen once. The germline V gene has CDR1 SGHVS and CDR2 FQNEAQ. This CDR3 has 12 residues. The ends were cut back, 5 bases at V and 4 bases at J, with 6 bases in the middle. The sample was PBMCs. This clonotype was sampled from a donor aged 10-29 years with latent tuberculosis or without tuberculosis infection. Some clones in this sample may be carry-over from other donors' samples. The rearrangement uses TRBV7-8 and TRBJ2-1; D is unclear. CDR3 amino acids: CASSRGYNEQFF. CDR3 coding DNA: TGTGCCAGCAGCAGAGGATACAATGAGCAGTTCTTC.